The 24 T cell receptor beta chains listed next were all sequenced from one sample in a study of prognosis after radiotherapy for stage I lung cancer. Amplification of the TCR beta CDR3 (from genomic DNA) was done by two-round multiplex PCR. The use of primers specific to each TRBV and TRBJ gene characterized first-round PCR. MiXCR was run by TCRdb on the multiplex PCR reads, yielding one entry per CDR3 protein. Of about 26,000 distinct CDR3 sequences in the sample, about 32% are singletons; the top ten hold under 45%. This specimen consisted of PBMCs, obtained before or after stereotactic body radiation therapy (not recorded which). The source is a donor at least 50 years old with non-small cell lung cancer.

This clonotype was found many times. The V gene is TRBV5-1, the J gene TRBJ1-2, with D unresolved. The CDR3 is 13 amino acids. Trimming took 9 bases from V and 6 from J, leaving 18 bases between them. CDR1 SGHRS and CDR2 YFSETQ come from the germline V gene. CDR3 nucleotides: TGCGCCACCCCCTCCCCGGGGAATGATGGCTACACCTTC. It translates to CATPSPGNDGYTF.

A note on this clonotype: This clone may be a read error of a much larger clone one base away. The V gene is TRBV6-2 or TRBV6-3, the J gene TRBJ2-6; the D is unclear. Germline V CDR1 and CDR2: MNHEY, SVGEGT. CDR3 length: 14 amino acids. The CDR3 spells CVSSYNSGANVLTF. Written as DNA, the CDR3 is TGTGTCAGCAGTTACAACTCTGGGGCCAACGTCCTGACTTTC.

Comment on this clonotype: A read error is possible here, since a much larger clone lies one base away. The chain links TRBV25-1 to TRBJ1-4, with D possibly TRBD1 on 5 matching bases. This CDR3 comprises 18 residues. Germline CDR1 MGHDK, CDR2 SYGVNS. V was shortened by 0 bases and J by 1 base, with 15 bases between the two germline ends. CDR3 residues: CASSEYRRVQRTNEKLFF. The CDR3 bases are TGTGCCAGCAGTGAATATCGCAGGGTTCAGAGAACTAATGAAAAACTGTTTTTT.

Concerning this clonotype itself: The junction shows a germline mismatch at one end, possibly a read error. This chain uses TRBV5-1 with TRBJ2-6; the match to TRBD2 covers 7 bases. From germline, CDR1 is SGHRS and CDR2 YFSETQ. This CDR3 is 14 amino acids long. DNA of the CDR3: TGCGCCAGCAGCCTGGAGGGAGGGGCCAACTTCCTGATTTTC. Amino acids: CASSLEGGANFLIF.

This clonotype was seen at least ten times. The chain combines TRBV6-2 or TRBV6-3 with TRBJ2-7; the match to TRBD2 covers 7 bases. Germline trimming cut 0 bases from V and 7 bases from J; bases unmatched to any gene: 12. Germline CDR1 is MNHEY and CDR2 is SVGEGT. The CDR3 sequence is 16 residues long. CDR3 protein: CASSYSRGVRLIEQYF. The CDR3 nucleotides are TGTGCCAGCAGTTACTCACGGGGGGTACGATTAATAGAGCAGTACTTC.

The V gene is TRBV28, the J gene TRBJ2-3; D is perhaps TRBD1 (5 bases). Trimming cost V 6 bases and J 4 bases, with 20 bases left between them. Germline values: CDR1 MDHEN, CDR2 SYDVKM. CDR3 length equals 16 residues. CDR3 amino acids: CASSTLGAGLSDTQYF. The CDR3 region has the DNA TGTGCCAGCAGCACCCTAGGGGCAGGATTGTCAGATACGCAGTATTTT.

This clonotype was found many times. CDR3 region: CASSSLTSGGPSPYNEQFF. CDR3 DNA: TGTGCCAGCAGTTCCCTGACTAGCGGGGGGCCTTCTCCCTACAATGAGCAGTTCTTC. The V and J genes are TRBV6-2 or TRBV6-3 and TRBJ2-1; TRBD2 matches 13 bases. Per germline, CDR1 MNHEY and CDR2 SVGEGT. This CDR3 has 19 residues. The J segment lost 2 bases and the V segment lost 4 bases, leaving 11 bases of the junction unmatched.

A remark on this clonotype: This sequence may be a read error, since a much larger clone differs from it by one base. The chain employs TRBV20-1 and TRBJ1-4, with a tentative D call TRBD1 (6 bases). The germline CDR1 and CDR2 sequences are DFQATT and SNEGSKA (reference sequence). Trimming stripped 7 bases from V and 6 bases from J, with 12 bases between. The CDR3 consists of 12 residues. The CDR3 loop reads CSVRRGDEKLFF. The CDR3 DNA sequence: TGCAGTGTGCGAAGGGGGGATGAAAAACTGTTTTTT.

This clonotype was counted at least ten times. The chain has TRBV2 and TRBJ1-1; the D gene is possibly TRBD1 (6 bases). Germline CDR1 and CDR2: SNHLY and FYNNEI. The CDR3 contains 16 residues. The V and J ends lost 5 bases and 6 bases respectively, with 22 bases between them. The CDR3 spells CASSPQGRGTLAEAFF. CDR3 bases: TGTGCCAGCAGTCCACAGGGTCGGGGCACTCTCGCTGAAGCTTTCTTT. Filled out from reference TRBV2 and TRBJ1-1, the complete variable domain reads EPEVTQTPSHQVTQMGQEVILRCVPISNHLYFYWYRQILGQKVEFLVSFYNNEISEKSEIFDDQFSVERPDGSNFTLKIRSTKLEDSAMYFCASSPQGRGTLAEAFFGQGTRLTVV.

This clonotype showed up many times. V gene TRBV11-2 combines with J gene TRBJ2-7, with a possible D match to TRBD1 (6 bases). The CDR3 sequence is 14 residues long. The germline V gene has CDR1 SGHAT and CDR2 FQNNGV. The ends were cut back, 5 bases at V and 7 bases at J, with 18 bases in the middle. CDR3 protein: CASSPLTGILEQYF. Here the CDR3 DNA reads TGTGCCAGCAGCCCCTTGACAGGAATCCTTGAGCAGTACTTC.

In DNA, the CDR3 is TGTGCCAGCAGCTCCTCGTTGGGGCACCCGTATAATTCACCCCTCCACTTT. It translates to CASSSSLGHPYNSPLHF. The V and J genes are TRBV7-9 and TRBJ1-6, with D possibly matching TRBD1 (5 bases). V was trimmed by 4 bases and J by 4 bases, leaving 17 bases between them. The germline CDR1 and CDR2 sequences are SEHNR and FQNEAQ (reference sequence). The CDR3 runs to 17 residues. Combining the CDR3 with reference TRBV7-9 and TRBJ1-6 gives the whole variable domain DTGVSQNPRHKITKRGQNVTFRCDPISEHNRLYWYRQTLGQGPEFLTYFQNEAQLEKSRLLSDRFSAERPKGSFSTLEIQRTEQGDSAMYLCASSSSLGHPYNSPLHFGNGTRLTVT.

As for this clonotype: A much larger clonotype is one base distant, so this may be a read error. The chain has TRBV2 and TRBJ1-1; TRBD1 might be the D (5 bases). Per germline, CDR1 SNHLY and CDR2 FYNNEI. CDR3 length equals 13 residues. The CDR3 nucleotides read TGTTCCAGTTCGTGGACAACGAACACTGAAGCTTTCTTT. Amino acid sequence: CSSSWTTNTEAFF.

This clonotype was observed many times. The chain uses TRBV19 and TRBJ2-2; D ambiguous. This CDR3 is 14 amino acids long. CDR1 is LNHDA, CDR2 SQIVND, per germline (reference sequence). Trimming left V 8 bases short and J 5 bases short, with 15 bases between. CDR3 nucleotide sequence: TGTGCCAGTCTTGGTCAGCGAGCGACCGGGGAGCTGTTTTTT. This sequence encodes CASLGQRATGELFF.

CDR3 region: CASSIPQCTGANVLTF. The CDR3 nucleotides read TGTGCCAGTAGTATCCCGCAGTGCACTGGGGCCAACGTCCTGACTTTC. The chain employs TRBV19 and TRBJ2-6; no firm D call. This CDR3 is built from 16 residues. V lost 3 bases to trimming and J lost 2 bases, with 11 bases between them. The germline V gene has CDR1 LNHDA and CDR2 SQIVND (reference sequence).

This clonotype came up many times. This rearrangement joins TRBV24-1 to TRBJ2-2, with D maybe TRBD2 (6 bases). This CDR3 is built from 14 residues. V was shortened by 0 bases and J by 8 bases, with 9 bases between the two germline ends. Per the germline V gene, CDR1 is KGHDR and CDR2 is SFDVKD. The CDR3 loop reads CATSDLTGEGELFF. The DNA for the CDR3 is TGTGCCACCAGTGATTTGACGGGGGAAGGGGAGCTGTTTTTT.

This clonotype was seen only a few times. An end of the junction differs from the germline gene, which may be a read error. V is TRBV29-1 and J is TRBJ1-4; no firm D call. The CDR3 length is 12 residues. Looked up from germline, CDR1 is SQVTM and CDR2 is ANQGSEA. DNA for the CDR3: TGTAGCGTTGCTTCGGGTAATGAAAAACTGTTTTTT. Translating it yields CSVASGNEKLFF.

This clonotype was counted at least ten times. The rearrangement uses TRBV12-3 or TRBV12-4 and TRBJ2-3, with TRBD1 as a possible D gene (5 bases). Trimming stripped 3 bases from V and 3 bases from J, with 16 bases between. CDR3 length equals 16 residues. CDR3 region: CASSLTVSLGTDTQYF. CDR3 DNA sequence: TGTGCCAGCAGTTTGACAGTCTCTTTGGGGACAGATACGCAGTATTTT.

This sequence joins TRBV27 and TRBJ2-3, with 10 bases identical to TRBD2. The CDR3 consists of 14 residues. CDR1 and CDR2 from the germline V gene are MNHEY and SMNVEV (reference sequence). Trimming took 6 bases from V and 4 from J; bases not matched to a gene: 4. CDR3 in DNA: TGTGCCAGCAGCCTAGCGGGAGTCGCAGATACGCAGTATTTT. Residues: CASSLAGVADTQYF.

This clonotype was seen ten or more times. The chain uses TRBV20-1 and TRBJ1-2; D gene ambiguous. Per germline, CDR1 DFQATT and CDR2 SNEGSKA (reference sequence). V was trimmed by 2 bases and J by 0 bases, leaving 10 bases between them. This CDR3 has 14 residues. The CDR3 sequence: CSARRRRSNYGYTF. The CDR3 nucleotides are TGCAGTGCTAGACGTAGAAGATCTAACTATGGCTACACCTTC.

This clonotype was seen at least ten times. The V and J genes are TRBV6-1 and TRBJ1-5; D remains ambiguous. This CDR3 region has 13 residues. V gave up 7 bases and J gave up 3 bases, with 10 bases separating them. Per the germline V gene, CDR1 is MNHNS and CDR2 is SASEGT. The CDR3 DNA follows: TGTGCCAGCATCGGGATGTCCAATCAGCCCCAGCATTTT. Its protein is CASIGMSNQPQHF.

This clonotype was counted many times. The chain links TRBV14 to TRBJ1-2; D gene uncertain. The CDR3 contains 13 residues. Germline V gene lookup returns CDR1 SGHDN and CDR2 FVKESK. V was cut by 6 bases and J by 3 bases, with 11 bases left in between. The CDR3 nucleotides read TGTGCCAGCAGTGCGGGAATCGACTATGGCTACACCTTC. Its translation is CASSAGIDYGYTF.

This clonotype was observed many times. The CDR3 coding sequence is TGTGCCAGCAGTCCGGGCCCACTAGACCGTGGGCAGTTCTTC. Its translation is CASSPGPLDRGQFF. The chain recombines TRBV12-3 or TRBV12-4 with TRBJ2-1; possibly TRBD2 for D (5 bases). V was trimmed by 5 bases and J by 12 bases, leaving 20 bases between them. CDR3 size: 14 residues.

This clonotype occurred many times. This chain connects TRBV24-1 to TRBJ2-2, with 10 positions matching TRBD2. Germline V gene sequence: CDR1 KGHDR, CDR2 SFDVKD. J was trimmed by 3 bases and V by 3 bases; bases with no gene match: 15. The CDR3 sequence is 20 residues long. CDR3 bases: TGTGCCACCAGTGATCCCTCCAGGCTAGCGGGGGCCTCGTACACCGGGGAGCTGTTTTTT. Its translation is CATSDPSRLAGASYTGELFF.

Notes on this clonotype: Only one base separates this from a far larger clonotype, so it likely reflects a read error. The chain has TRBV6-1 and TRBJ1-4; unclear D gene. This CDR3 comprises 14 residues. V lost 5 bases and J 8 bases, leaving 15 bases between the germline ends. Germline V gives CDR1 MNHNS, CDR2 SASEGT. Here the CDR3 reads CASSHSSAVEKLFF. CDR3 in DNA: TGTGCCAGCAGTCACTCGTCCGCGGTGGAAAAACTGTTTTTT.